These T cell receptor beta chains were read from a single sample in a study of blood T cell repertoires in COVID-19. Sequencing was performed with immunoSEQ multiplex PCR; in TCRdb, only in-frame clones are kept and a portion is missing. The top ten clones hold roughly 19% of a sample with around 30,000 clones, 90% of them seen once. Sequencing was performed on peripheral blood. The receptors stem from an elderly man with acute or convalescent COVID-19. Each CDR3 is given with its conserved first and last residue. A D gene is named only where the DNA matches it firmly. Only part of the rows carry a size: once, few, many, or a class if the clone is expanded.

clone size	V gene	CDR3 length	J gene	D gene	CDR3 DNA	CDR3 protein
NA	TRBV5-1	14	TRBJ1-1	NA	TGCGCCAGCAGCTTGGAGCAGGGTATCACTGAAGCTTTCTTT	CASSLEQGITEAFF
NA	TRBV19	15	TRBJ2-1	TRBD2	TGTGCCAGTAGTGAAGGGACTAGCGGGGGAAATGAGCAGTTCTTC	CASSEGTSGGNEQFF
NA	TRBV9	16	TRBJ1-4	NA	TGTGCCAGCACCCCTTCCTCGGGGGGATTGGGTGAAAAACTGTTTTTT	CASTPSSGGLGEKLFF
NA	TRBV7-2	12	TRBJ1-3	NA	TGTGCCAGGGGCCTTCCTGGAAACACCATATATTTT	CARGLPGNTIYF
NA	TRBV19	15	TRBJ1-2	NA	TGTGCCAGTAGTATAGACAGGGATTCGAACTATGGCTACACCTTC	CASSIDRDSNYGYTF
NA	TRBV3-1/TRBV3-2	17	TRBJ1-1	NA	TGTGCCAGCAGCCAAAGGAGGGATGGCAGGGCTAGAGCTGAAGCTTTCTTT	CASSQRRDGRARAEAFF
NA	TRBV9	15	TRBJ1-5	TRBD1	TGTGCCAGCAGCCGGACAGGGGTTTGGGATCAGCCCCAGCATTTT	CASSRTGVWDQPQHF
NA	TRBV9	16	TRBJ2-1	TRBD2	TGTGCCAGCAGCGGGAGCGGGGGGCTCTCCTACAATGAGCAGTTCTTC	CASSGSGGLSYNEQFF
few	TRBV2	15	TRBJ2-2	NA	TGTGCCAGCAGTCTTTCTTCACGGTCCACCGGGGAGCTGTTTTTT	CASSLSSRSTGELFF
NA	TRBV27	15	TRBJ1-2	NA	TGTGCCAGCAGTCCCCTGGGGGGGCGCATTTATGGCTACACCTTC	CASSPLGGRIYGYTF
few	TRBV11-1	15	TRBJ1-2	TRBD1	TGTGCCAGCAGCTTAGCAGGGGGCTGGTACTATGGCTACACCTTC	CASSLAGGWYYGYTF
NA	TRBV7-9	15	TRBJ1-5	NA	TGTGCCAGCAGCCCTCGGGGGTCCGGCAATCAGCCCCAGCATTTT	CASSPRGSGNQPQHF
NA	TRBV24-1	17	TRBJ1-5	NA	TGTGCCACCAGTGACGCGCAGGGGCCAGGGGGCAATCAGCCCCAGCATTTT	CATSDAQGPGGNQPQHF
NA	TRBV7-8	16	TRBJ1-4	NA	TGTGCCAGCAGCCACTATTGGGCCCCGGGGAGTGAAAAACTGTTTTTT	CASSHYWAPGSEKLFF